The text below deals with one T cell receptor beta chain. The target antigen is unknown. Since all of the isolated RNA was reverse transcribed, expressed TCRB transcripts were what got sequenced. Repertoires were generated with immunoSEQ multiplex PCR, while TCRdb's copy carries only in-frame clones and drops some. The sample lists 150,000 to 180,000 clones, under 9.5% occurring once. The data were taken from a study of beta chain features in type 1 diabetes. General study points: In all four CD4+ subsets, TCRB CDR3 length was significantly, moderately reduced in type 1 diabetes. Insertions at VDJ junctions were less frequent in type 1 diabetes patients. These patients also deleted more nucleotides at the same junctions.

V dropped 5 bases and J dropped 7; count of bases not matched to a gene: 6. This CDR3 region has 13 residues. Germline V gives CDR1 MDHEN, CDR2 SYDVKM. The V call is TRBV28, the J call TRBJ2-7; TRBD1 agrees at 9 bases. The sequence was collected from a man between 18 and 29 years old in good health. Sequences were obtained from central memory CD4+ T cells from blood. The CDR3 sequence is CASSTGGSREQYF. CDR3 bases: TGTGCCAGCAGTACAGGGGGCTCTCGGGAGCAGTACTTC.